This is a list of T cell receptor beta chains from one sample in a study of cytomegalovirus exposure and HLA in healthy donors. Profiling relied on immunoSEQ multiplex PCR, and the TCRdb table lists in-frame clones only, not all of them. The sample includes about 120,000 clones, approximately 80% of them seen just once. Sequenced: PBMCs. These receptors originate from a man in his forties or fifties in good health and CMV-seronegative. Each CDR3 is given with its conserved first and last residue. The order of the fields is clone size, J gene, V gene, D gene, CDR3 DNA, CDR3 protein. D genes are given only for firm matches. Clone size appears in some rows only: once, few, many, or a class for an expanded clone.

size: -
J: TRBJ2-5
V: TRBV28
D: -
DNA: TGTGCCAGCAATAGAGAAGAGACCCAGTACTTC
CDR3: CASNREETQYF

size: -
J: TRBJ2-7
V: TRBV2
D: -
DNA: TGTGCCAGCGGGGAGCCCCTCGGCGACGAGCAGTACTTC
CDR3: CASGEPLGDEQYF

size: -
J: TRBJ2-1
V: TRBV21-1
D: -
DNA: TGTGCCAGCAGCAATAAGATCGGACAGTACAATGAGCAGTTCTTC
CDR3: CASSNKIGQYNEQFF

size: -
J: TRBJ2-3
V: TRBV10-3
D: TRBD1
DNA: TGTGCCAGTTCACCGGGACAGGGAGCAGATACGCAGTATTTT
CDR3: CASSPGQGADTQYF

size: -
J: TRBJ2-7
V: TRBV5-8
D: -
DNA: TGTGCCAGCAGCCCCAGGGGATACGAGCAGTACTTC
CDR3: CASSPRGYEQYF

size: few
J: TRBJ1-4
V: TRBV18
D: -
DNA: TGTGCCAGCTCACCAGCCGCGAACAGGAATGAAAAACTGTTTTTT
CDR3: CASSPAANRNEKLFF

size: -
J: TRBJ2-7
V: TRBV7-7
D: -
DNA: TGTGCTAGCAGCTTTTGTCCGGGTAATGAGCAGTACTTC
CDR3: CASSFCPGNEQYF

size: -
J: TRBJ1-1
V: TRBV15
D: -
DNA: TGTGCCACCAGCAGAGTTCGGGGCACTGAAGCTTTCTTT
CDR3: CATSRVRGTEAFF

size: few
J: TRBJ2-3
V: TRBV10-3
D: TRBD2
DNA: TGTGCCATCAGTGAGTCGGGACTAGCGGCAGATACGCAGTATTTT
CDR3: CAISESGLAADTQYF

size: -
J: TRBJ2-2
V: TRBV11-2
D: TRBD2
DNA: TGTGCCAGCGCCGGACTAGCGGGGGGGGTCGGGGAGCTGTTTTTT
CDR3: CASAGLAGGVGELFF

size: few
J: TRBJ2-2
V: TRBV7-9
D: -
DNA: TGTGCCAGCAGCTTATCGAAGGGGGCCGGGGAGCTGTTTTTT
CDR3: CASSLSKGAGELFF

size: -
J: TRBJ1-3
V: TRBV19
D: -
DNA: TGTGCCAGTAGTGACCGCGGGCGATCTGGAAACACCATATATTTT
CDR3: CASSDRGRSGNTIYF

size: -
J: TRBJ2-2
V: TRBV19
D: TRBD2
DNA: TGTGCCAGTAGTAGTGGGGGAGGGTATGACACCGGGGAGCTGTTTTTT
CDR3: CASSSGGGYDTGELFF